A selection of T cell receptor beta chains follows, all from one sample in a study of blood T cell repertoires in COVID-19. TCRdb's copy holds only in-frame clones and misses some; the assay was immunoSEQ multiplex PCR. This sample has 70,000 to 85,000 clones, with roughly 78% found just once. Sequencing input: peripheral blood. Receptors were obtained from a man in his fifties or sixties with acute or convalescent COVID-19. Both conserved end residues are part of each CDR3. D genes are given only for firm matches. Not every row has a clone size; where given, it reads once, few, many or a size class.

v_gene: TRBV30; d_gene: .; j_gene: TRBJ1-5; abundance: .; CDR3aa: CACESWNQPQHF; CDR3nt: TGTGCCTGTGAGAGCTGGAATCAGCCCCAGCATTTT
v_gene: TRBV7-9; d_gene: .; j_gene: TRBJ2-1; abundance: .; CDR3aa: CASSLTSFNEQFF; CDR3nt: TGTGCCAGCAGCCTAACTAGCTTTAATGAGCAGTTCTTC
v_gene: TRBV11-2; d_gene: .; j_gene: TRBJ2-4; abundance: .; CDR3aa: CASSFRGTDIQYF; CDR3nt: TGTGCCAGCAGCTTTCGGGGGACGGACATTCAGTACTTC
v_gene: TRBV21-1; d_gene: .; j_gene: TRBJ2-7; abundance: few; CDR3aa: CASNQGAHYEQYF; CDR3nt: TGTGCCAGCAACCAGGGGGCGCATTACGAGCAGTACTTC
v_gene: TRBV19; d_gene: .; j_gene: TRBJ1-2; abundance: .; CDR3aa: CASGTISGEGYGGYTF; CDR3nt: TGTGCCAGTGGGACTATCTCAGGGGAGGGCTATGGAGGCTACACCTTC
v_gene: TRBV27; d_gene: TRBD1; j_gene: TRBJ2-7; abundance: .; CDR3aa: CASSYRTGSYEQYF; CDR3nt: TGTGCCAGCAGTTATAGGACAGGCTCCTACGAGCAGTACTTC
v_gene: TRBV7-9; d_gene: TRBD2; j_gene: TRBJ2-1; abundance: .; CDR3aa: CASASTQTSGVYNEQFF; CDR3nt: TGTGCCAGCGCTTCTACTCAGACTAGCGGGGTGTACAATGAGCAGTTCTTC
v_gene: TRBV11-2; d_gene: TRBD2; j_gene: TRBJ2-5; abundance: .; CDR3aa: CASKWGGGETQYF; CDR3nt: TGTGCCAGCAAATGGGGGGGTGGAGAGACCCAGTACTTC
v_gene: TRBV14; d_gene: .; j_gene: TRBJ2-2; abundance: .; CDR3aa: CASSPTYGPRGELFF; CDR3nt: TGTGCCAGCAGCCCCACATATGGGCCCCGGGGGGAGCTGTTTTTT
v_gene: TRBV28; d_gene: TRBD2; j_gene: TRBJ2-1; abundance: few; CDR3aa: CASSFGAGGPYNEQFF; CDR3nt: TGTGCCAGCAGTTTCGGAGCGGGAGGTCCCTACAATGAGCAGTTCTTC
v_gene: TRBV7-2; d_gene: TRBD2; j_gene: TRBJ2-2; abundance: .; CDR3aa: CASRNGGAVTGELFF; CDR3nt: TGTGCCAGCAGAAACGGGGGGGCAGTCACCGGGGAGCTGTTTTTT
v_gene: TRBV7-2; d_gene: .; j_gene: TRBJ1-3; abundance: .; CDR3aa: CASSPTGIAGNTIYF; CDR3nt: TGTGCCAGCAGCCCAACAGGGATTGCTGGAAACACCATATATTTT
v_gene: TRBV2; d_gene: TRBD2; j_gene: TRBJ2-1; abundance: .; CDR3aa: CASSGASGGHEQFF; CDR3nt: TGTGCCAGCAGTGGCGCTAGCGGGGGACATGAGCAGTTCTTC
v_gene: TRBV5-5; d_gene: .; j_gene: TRBJ1-1; abundance: .; CDR3aa: CANSLVPGDHTEAFF; CDR3nt: TGTGCCAACAGCTTGGTGCCAGGGGATCACACTGAAGCTTTCTTT
v_gene: TRBV7-2; d_gene: .; j_gene: TRBJ1-3; abundance: .; CDR3aa: CASSLVLEGNTIYF; CDR3nt: TGTGCCAGCAGCTTAGTCCTGGAGGGGAACACCATATATTTT
v_gene: TRBV19; d_gene: TRBD1; j_gene: TRBJ1-5; abundance: .; CDR3aa: CASRRTSTGEQPQHF; CDR3nt: TGTGCCAGTAGAAGGACTTCGACAGGGGAGCAGCCCCAGCATTTT
v_gene: TRBV2; d_gene: .; j_gene: TRBJ1-4; abundance: .; CDR3aa: CASSRGGSRGEKLFF; CDR3nt: TGTGCCAGCAGTCGGGGGGGCAGTCGGGGCGAAAAACTGTTTTTT
v_gene: TRBV29-1; d_gene: .; j_gene: TRBJ2-1; abundance: .; CDR3aa: CSVAASHNEQFF; CDR3nt: TGCAGCGTAGCAGCGTCTCACAATGAGCAGTTCTTC
v_gene: TRBV2; d_gene: .; j_gene: TRBJ2-1; abundance: once; CDR3aa: CASKLASYNEQFF; CDR3nt: TGTGCCAGCAAACTAGCCTCCTACAATGAGCAGTTCTTC
v_gene: TRBV7-8; d_gene: TRBD1; j_gene: TRBJ1-2; abundance: .; CDR3aa: CASSLSRQGGSGYTF; CDR3nt: TGTGCCAGCAGCCTCAGCCGACAGGGGGGGAGTGGCTACACCTTC
v_gene: TRBV9; d_gene: .; j_gene: TRBJ2-6; abundance: .; CDR3aa: CASSVTLGQRASGANVLTF; CDR3nt: TGTGCCAGCAGCGTAACCCTAGGCCAGCGGGCCTCTGGGGCCAACGTCCTGACTTTC
v_gene: TRBV7-2; d_gene: TRBD2; j_gene: TRBJ2-3; abundance: .; CDR3aa: CASSLLAGVSDTQYF; CDR3nt: TGTGCCAGCAGCTTACTAGCGGGAGTATCAGATACGCAGTATTTT
v_gene: TRBV24-1; d_gene: .; j_gene: TRBJ2-2; abundance: once; CDR3aa: CATSPRGGVGELFF; CDR3nt: TGTGCCACCAGCCCCAGGGGTGGCGTCGGGGAGCTGTTTTTT
v_gene: TRBV6-5; d_gene: .; j_gene: TRBJ2-1; abundance: .; CDR3aa: CASSIAGPENEQFF; CDR3nt: TGTGCCAGCAGTATCGCAGGGCCCGAGAATGAGCAGTTCTTC
v_gene: TRBV7-3; d_gene: .; j_gene: TRBJ1-2; abundance: few; CDR3aa: CASSKTGIGGYTF; CDR3nt: TGTGCCAGCAGCAAAACAGGAATAGGCGGCTACACCTTC
v_gene: TRBV29-1; d_gene: .; j_gene: TRBJ1-4; abundance: .; CDR3aa: CSVGRGTTNEKLFF; CDR3nt: TGCAGCGTTGGGAGGGGCACAACTAATGAAAAACTGTTTTTT
v_gene: TRBV5-1; d_gene: .; j_gene: TRBJ1-4; abundance: .; CDR3aa: CASSLEYSGFNEKLFF; CDR3nt: TGCGCCAGCAGCTTGGAGTACTCGGGATTTAATGAAAAACTGTTTTTT
v_gene: TRBV28; d_gene: .; j_gene: TRBJ2-1; abundance: .; CDR3aa: CASSLSQAEQFF; CDR3nt: TGTGCCAGCAGTTTATCTCAGGCTGAGCAGTTCTTC
v_gene: TRBV5-5; d_gene: .; j_gene: TRBJ1-1; abundance: .; CDR3aa: CASSLPPQRGGEAFF; CDR3nt: TGTGCCAGCAGCCTCCCCCCCCAGCGGGGGGGTGAAGCTTTCTTT
v_gene: TRBV5-5; d_gene: TRBD1; j_gene: TRBJ1-2; abundance: .; CDR3aa: CASSSGQGVGYGYTF; CDR3nt: TGTGCCAGCAGCTCGGGACAGGGCGTAGGCTATGGCTACACCTTC
v_gene: TRBV30; d_gene: TRBD1; j_gene: TRBJ1-1; abundance: once; CDR3aa: CAWELRDRNTEAFF; CDR3nt: TGTGCCTGGGAGCTTAGGGACAGAAACACTGAAGCTTTCTTT
v_gene: TRBV7-3; d_gene: .; j_gene: TRBJ1-3; abundance: once; CDR3aa: CASSLGGSRNTIYF; CDR3nt: TGTGCCAGCAGCTTAGGAGGATCCAGAAACACCATATATTTT
v_gene: TRBV5-3; d_gene: TRBD2; j_gene: TRBJ2-7; abundance: .; CDR3aa: CARSLGDYLFEQYF; CDR3nt: TGTGCCAGAAGCTTAGGGGACTACCTTTTCGAGCAGTACTTC
v_gene: TRBV18; d_gene: TRBD1; j_gene: TRBJ2-7; abundance: .; CDR3aa: CASTQGFDEQYF; CDR3nt: TGTGCCAGCACACAGGGGTTCGACGAGCAGTACTTC
v_gene: TRBV18; d_gene: TRBD1; j_gene: TRBJ2-1; abundance: .; CDR3aa: CASSPTRDRVGNEQFF; CDR3nt: TGTGCCAGCTCACCCACCCGGGACAGGGTTGGAAATGAGCAGTTCTTC
v_gene: TRBV6-6; d_gene: TRBD1; j_gene: TRBJ2-2; abundance: .; CDR3aa: CASSYGQGAGELFF; CDR3nt: TGTGCCAGCAGTTACGGACAGGGGGCCGGGGAGCTGTTTTTT
v_gene: TRBV6-5; d_gene: TRBD1; j_gene: TRBJ1-1; abundance: .; CDR3aa: CASSPGGDLNTEAFF; CDR3nt: TGTGCCAGCAGTCCAGGGGGCGACCTTAACACTGAAGCTTTCTTT
v_gene: TRBV19; d_gene: TRBD1; j_gene: TRBJ1-2; abundance: .; CDR3aa: CASSRTTGERANYGYTF; CDR3nt: TGTGCCAGTAGTAGGACTACAGGGGAACGGGCTAACTATGGCTACACCTTC
v_gene: TRBV13; d_gene: .; j_gene: TRBJ2-7; abundance: .; CDR3aa: CASSLARTEKQYF; CDR3nt: TGTGCCAGCAGCTTAGCAAGGACAGAGAAGCAGTACTTC
v_gene: TRBV7-2; d_gene: .; j_gene: TRBJ2-3; abundance: .; CDR3aa: CASKPEAPDTQYF; CDR3nt: TGTGCCAGCAAACCGGAGGCCCCAGATACGCAGTATTTT
v_gene: TRBV3-1/TRBV3-2; d_gene: TRBD2; j_gene: TRBJ2-7; abundance: .; CDR3aa: CASSQDRGTSGRSSYEQYF; CDR3nt: TGTGCCAGCAGCCAAGATCGGGGGACTAGCGGGAGGTCGTCCTACGAGCAGTACTTC
v_gene: TRBV6-2/TRBV6-3; d_gene: .; j_gene: TRBJ1-2; abundance: .; CDR3aa: CASSQGQNYGYTF; CDR3nt: TGTGCCAGCAGCCAAGGACAGAACTATGGCTACACCTTC
v_gene: TRBV30; d_gene: .; j_gene: TRBJ1-1; abundance: once; CDR3aa: CAWSPGQLNTEAFF; CDR3nt: TGTGCCTGGAGCCCCGGACAGCTGAACACTGAAGCTTTCTTT
v_gene: TRBV5-5; d_gene: TRBD2; j_gene: TRBJ2-2; abundance: .; CDR3aa: CASSQLQAGVTGELFF; CDR3nt: TGTGCCAGCAGTCAGTTGCAAGCGGGGGTCACCGGGGAGCTGTTTTTT
v_gene: TRBV2; d_gene: .; j_gene: TRBJ1-5; abundance: .; CDR3aa: CASTGGEAQPQHF; CDR3nt: TGTGCCAGCACGGGGGGGGAAGCTCAGCCCCAGCATTTT
v_gene: TRBV30; d_gene: .; j_gene: TRBJ1-1; abundance: once; CDR3aa: CAWRRPGEGGPEAFF; CDR3nt: TGTGCCTGGAGGCGCCCGGGGGAAGGCGGTCCTGAAGCTTTCTTT
v_gene: TRBV12-3/TRBV12-4; d_gene: .; j_gene: TRBJ1-2; abundance: .; CDR3aa: CASSLAASRYTF; CDR3nt: TGTGCCAGCAGTTTAGCGGCCAGTCGCTACACCTTC
v_gene: TRBV2; d_gene: TRBD2; j_gene: TRBJ2-3; abundance: .; CDR3aa: CASRTSGSGDEYF; CDR3nt: TGTGCCAGCAGGACTAGCGGGAGCGGGGATGAGTATTTT
v_gene: TRBV4-3; d_gene: .; j_gene: TRBJ2-1; abundance: .; CDR3aa: CASSQDIRDSRSEQFF; CDR3nt: TGCGCCAGCAGCCAAGATATCAGGGATAGTAGGAGTGAGCAGTTCTTC
v_gene: TRBV7-2; d_gene: .; j_gene: TRBJ1-3; abundance: .; CDR3aa: CASSQLGGSGNTIYF; CDR3nt: TGTGCCAGCAGCCAGCTTGGGGGGTCTGGAAACACCATATATTTT